This TCR beta chain was identified during a study of monozygotic twins with inflammatory bowel disease. A word on this clonotype: The antigen remains unidentified.

The UMIs carried a 6-nucleotide sample barcode, and they were added by template switching. TCRdb re-called the 5' RACE reads; every CDR3 protein appears as one record, without DNA. The sample holds 350,000 to 550,000 distinct CDR3 sequences. Every single donor had an approximately 2.7 ml blood sample drawn. General observations from the study: IBD patients exhibited fewer clonotypes shared with other individuals than healthy twins, particularly with disease activity. Repertoires of patients may have been made more variable by differing immunosuppressive treatments.

The CDR3 covers 15 residues. Germline loops: CDR1 LGHNA, CDR2 YNFKEQ. This chain uses TRBV4-2 with TRBJ1-2. The origin of this receptor is a human donor with ulcerative colitis or Crohn's disease, or a healthy co-twin of an affected twin (not recorded which). The sequenced sample was blood. CDR3 protein: CASSQDRTDSYGYTF.